The 30 T cell receptor beta chains below all came from one sample that was sequenced in a study of blood T cell repertoires in COVID-19. The repertoire was sequenced with immunoSEQ multiplex PCR; TCRdb's copy has only in-frame clones and lacks some. The sample has hundreds of thousands of clones; 75% to 90% are singletons. Specimen: PBMCs or T cells enriched from blood (not recorded which). Receptors originate from a woman aged 55-69 years who had recovered from COVID-19.

This sequence joins TRBV19 and TRBJ2-3, with TRBD1 matching over 9 bases. The CDR3 runs 14 residues. Per germline, CDR1 LNHDA and CDR2 SQIVND (reference sequence). V was pared by 6 bases and J by 6 bases, with 7 bases of the junction left unmatched. In nucleotides, the CDR3 is TGTGCCAGTAGGCTTACAGGGGGCCGCGATACGCAGTATTTT. Its protein is CASRLTGGRDTQYF.

This clone came up a few times. Here the CDR3 reads CASSALQGAPEAFF. DNA of the CDR3: TGCGCCAGCAGTGCGTTACAGGGGGCTCCTGAAGCTTTCTTT. V is TRBV10-2 and J is TRBJ1-1, with 9 bases fitting TRBD1. The junction had 6 bases not matched to a gene; V was cut back by 4 bases and J by 6 bases. CDR3 length equals 14 residues. Per germline, CDR1 WSHSY and CDR2 SAAADI.

V usage is TRBV18 and J usage is TRBJ1-2, with a tentative D call TRBD1 (6 bases). The CDR3 extends over 16 amino acids. V shed 5 bases and J shed 6 bases, with 22 bases lying between them. Germline CDR1 reads KGHSH; CDR2 reads LQKENI. CDR3 in DNA: TGTGCCAGCTCAAACAGGGATTCCCCAAGTCGAAATGGCTACACCTTC. Amino acids: CASSNRDSPSRNGYTF.

V is TRBV5-1 and J is TRBJ2-4, with D perhaps matching TRBD2 (6 bases). The length of the CDR3 is 14 residues. Deletions cut 0 bases from V and 7 bases from J, with 11 bases between. Germline CDR1 reads SGHRS; CDR2 reads YFSETQ. The CDR3 reads CASSLEAGKNIQYF. The DNA for the CDR3 is TGCGCCAGCAGCTTGGAGGCGGGAAAGAACATTCAGTACTTC.

J is TRBJ2-2 and V is TRBV4-1; 9 nucleotides align to TRBD2. The V segment lost 3 bases and the J segment 6 bases; nucleotides outside the gene matches: 11. Germline lookup yields CDR1 MGHRA and CDR2 YSYEKL. This CDR3 has 17 amino acids. The CDR3 spells CASSQAAWRGGPGELFF. CDR3 coding DNA: TGCGCCAGCAGCCAGGCCGCCTGGCGGGGGGGCCCCGGGGAGCTGTTTTTT.

In its sample, this clone was seen once. The gene calls are TRBV29-1 and TRBJ2-3, with TRBD2 matching over 14 bases. This CDR3 region has 16 residues. J gave up 3 bases and V 7 bases, and 9 bases lay outside the gene matches. In germline, CDR1 is SQVTM, CDR2 ANQGSEA. CDR3 region: CSGDPGTSGGTDTQYF. The CDR3 nucleotides read TGCAGCGGGGATCCCGGGACTAGCGGGGGAACAGATACGCAGTATTTT.

The CDR3 loop reads CASSGGPNYGYTF. CDR3 in DNA: TGTGCCAGCAGCGGTGGGCCTAACTATGGCTACACCTTC. This chain uses TRBV9 with TRBJ1-2; D unclear. CDR3 length: 13 residues. Trimming took off 3 bases at V and 0 bases at J, with 6 bases between the two ends. Germline CDR1 reads SGDLS; CDR2 reads YYNGEE.

This chain links TRBV5-5 with TRBJ1-2, with TRBD1 as a possible D gene (5 bases). CDR1 is SGHKS, CDR2 YYEKEE, per germline (reference sequence). V gave up 1 base and J gave up 4 bases, with 8 bases separating them. The CDR3 is 13 residues long. As DNA, the CDR3 is TGTGCCAGCAGCTTGCAGGGAACCTATGGCTACACCTTC. Protein: CASSLQGTYGYTF. Based on the CDR3 plus reference TRBV5-5 and TRBJ1-2, the full variable domain is DAGVTQSPTHLIKTRGQQVTLRCSPISGHKSVSWYQQVLGQGPQFIFQYYEKEERGRGNFPDRFSARQFPNYSSELNVNALLLGDSALYLCASSLQGTYGYTFGSGTRLTVV.

This clone was recorded only once. The chain couples TRBV28 to TRBJ1-2; a possible D gene is TRBD1 (5 bases). V gave up 10 bases and J gave up 7 bases, with 28 bases separating them. The germline V gene encodes CDR1 MDHEN and CDR2 SYDVKM. This CDR3 is built from 16 residues. The CDR3 sequence: CATGGYEGSNGRGYTF. The CDR3 bases are TGTGCCACCGGGGGGTATGAAGGGAGCAATGGGCGTGGCTACACCTTC.

This CDR3 reads CASSLSPTGNYGYTF. The CDR3 nucleotides are TGTGCCAGCAGTTTATCGCCGACAGGGAACTATGGCTACACCTTC. J is TRBJ1-2 and V is TRBV27; TRBD1 matches 7 bases. Germline loops: CDR1 MNHEY, CDR2 SMNVEV (reference sequence). The CDR3 covers 15 residues. V dropped 0 bases and J dropped 2; count of bases not matched to a gene: 3.

The genes are TRBV27 and TRBJ2-1; D is ambiguous. CDR1 is MNHEY and CDR2 is SMNVEV in the germline V gene (reference sequence). This CDR3 has 15 amino acids. The V and J ends lost 6 bases and 3 bases respectively, with 15 bases between them. The CDR3 region is CASRDSRILYNEQFF. CDR3 DNA sequence: TGTGCCAGCAGGGATTCCAGGATCCTCTACAATGAGCAGTTCTTC.

The chain has TRBV27 and TRBJ1-6; TRBD1 matches 7 bases. V lost 4 bases, J lost 13 bases, and 4 bases stayed unmatched. Germline values: CDR1 MNHEY, CDR2 SMNVEV (reference sequence). The CDR3 loop spans 12 amino acids. The CDR3 nucleotides read TGTGCCAGCAGTTGGAAGGGGGCTCCCCTCCACTTT. Its protein product is CASSWKGAPLHF.

In its sample, this clone was seen once. This chain joins TRBV30 and TRBJ2-1, with 9 bases aligning to TRBD1. V lost 3 bases, J lost 5 bases, and 5 bases stayed unmatched. The V gene's germline CDR1 is GTSNPN and CDR2 SVGIG (reference sequence). The CDR3 has 14 amino acids. The CDR3 loop reads CAWRLTGGNNEQFF. The CDR3 DNA follows: TGTGCCTGGAGGCTGACAGGGGGAAACAATGAGCAGTTCTTC.

V gene TRBV9 combines with J gene TRBJ2-1; D is uncertain. With 4 bases removed from V and 1 base from J, the gap between germline ends came to 12 bases. The germline V gene encodes CDR1 SGDLS and CDR2 YYNGEE. The CDR3 contains 15 residues. The CDR3 sequence: CASSPSLASYNEQFF. The DNA for the CDR3 is TGTGCCAGCAGCCCCTCCCTGGCTTCCTACAATGAGCAGTTCTTC.

The genes are TRBV6-5 and TRBJ1-3; tentative D call: TRBD1 (5 bases). Germline V gene data show CDR1 as MNHEY and CDR2 as SVGAGI. V was cut by 7 bases and J by 4 bases, with 11 bases left in between. The CDR3 is 13 residues long. Here the CDR3 reads CASTADIGNTIYF. The CDR3 bases are TGTGCCAGCACCGCGGACATAGGAAACACCATATATTTT.

V and J are TRBV10-3 and TRBJ1-2, with 8 bases identical to TRBD1. Germline V gives CDR1 ENHRY, CDR2 SYGVKD. This CDR3 spans 15 amino acids. V shed 9 bases, J shed 4 bases, and the junction held 13 bases outside the gene matches. The CDR3 region is CAIPSGTGTLYGYTF. The CDR3, as DNA: TGTGCCATACCCTCCGGGACAGGAACCCTCTATGGCTACACCTTC.

The rearrangement links TRBV11-2 to TRBJ1-1, with D maybe TRBD1 (6 bases). Trimming stripped 7 bases from V and 7 bases from J, with 19 bases between. Germline values: CDR1 SGHAT, CDR2 FQNNGV. CDR3 length: 14 amino acids. The CDR3 protein is CASTRIGTGLEAFF. As DNA, the CDR3 is TGTGCCAGCACCCGGATAGGAACAGGGCTTGAAGCTTTCTTT.

In this sample, this clone turned up a few times. The chain recombines TRBV2 with TRBJ2-3, with D possibly TRBD2 on 7 matching bases. The V gene lost 7 bases and the J gene lost 6 bases, with 20 bases spanning the gap. The CDR3 covers 15 residues. The germline V gene has CDR1 SNHLY and CDR2 FYNNEI. DNA of the CDR3: TGTGCCAGCACCCCCTATCGTGCGGGGGCGGATACGCAGTATTTT. Translating gives CASTPYRAGADTQYF.

The chain joins TRBV5-1 to TRBJ1-6, with D possibly TRBD1 on 6 matching bases. The V and J ends lost 1 base and 7 bases respectively, with 18 bases between them. The V gene's germline CDR1 is SGHRS and CDR2 YFSETQ. CDR3 length: 17 amino acids. DNA for the CDR3: TGCGCCAGCAGCTTGTCCGGGGGGCAGGGAGGGAATTCACCCCTCCACTTT. Translated: CASSLSGGQGGNSPLHF.

The chain combines TRBV10-1 with TRBJ1-2, with D possibly being TRBD1 (5 bases). Trimming removed 4 bases at V and 3 bases at J, with 9 bases between. Germline V gives CDR1 WNHNN, CDR2 SYGVQD (reference sequence). This CDR3 is built from 13 residues. CDR3 residues: CASSAGKDYGYTF. DNA for the CDR3: TGCGCCAGCAGTGCAGGGAAGGACTATGGCTACACCTTC.

The chain recombines TRBV11-2 with TRBJ1-5; 9 nucleotides agree with TRBD1. Germline V gives CDR1 SGHAT, CDR2 FQNNGV. V lost 3 bases to trimming and J lost 4 bases; unmatched junction nucleotides: 7. The CDR3 runs to 16 residues. Here the CDR3 reads CASSLLPGQGNQPQHF. CDR3 coding DNA: TGTGCCAGCAGCTTGCTACCGGGACAGGGAAATCAGCCCCAGCATTTT.

This chain uses TRBV6-5 with TRBJ1-3; D remains unclear. With 6 bases removed from V and 0 bases from J, the gap between germline ends came to 12 bases. CDR3 size: 15 residues. Germline V gene data show CDR1 as MNHEY and CDR2 as SVGAGI. CDR3 DNA: TGTGCCAGCAGACATAAACAGAGCTCTGGAAACACCATATATTTT. This encodes CASRHKQSSGNTIYF.

The genes are TRBV9 and TRBJ2-1, with 7 bases fitting TRBD2. CDR1 SGDLS and CDR2 YYNGEE come from the germline V gene. The CDR3 is 17 residues long. J gave up 4 bases and V 4 bases, and 14 bases lay outside the gene matches. Here the CDR3 DNA reads TGTGCCAGCAGCTACCTAGGTTCGGGGGGACTATACAATGAGCAGTTCTTC. Amino acid sequence: CASSYLGSGGLYNEQFF.

CDR3 in DNA: TGTGCCAGTAGCCCGGTTCCCAATCAGCCCCAGCATTTT. This codes for CASSPVPNQPQHF. The V gene is TRBV19, the J gene TRBJ1-5; D is uncertain. The CDR3 spans 13 residues. V was shortened by 6 bases and J by 3 bases, with 9 bases between the two germline ends. Germline V gene sequence: CDR1 LNHDA, CDR2 SQIVND (reference sequence). The entire variable domain, with the rest obtained from reference TRBV19 and TRBJ1-5, is as follows: DGGITQSPKYLFRKEGQNVTLSCEQNLNHDAMYWYRQDPGQGLRLIYYSQIVNDFQKGDIAEGYSVSREKKESFPLTVTSAQKNPTAFYLCASSPVPNQPQHFGDGTRLSIL.

V is TRBV5-1 and J is TRBJ1-3; the D is unclear. Germline CDR1 SGHRS, CDR2 YFSETQ. There are 15 residues in the CDR3. V lost 0 bases, J lost 4 bases, and 11 bases lay in between. CDR3 bases: TGCGCCAGCAGCTTGGGCTCACTGAAGGGAAACACCATATATTTT. This encodes CASSLGSLKGNTIYF. The variable domain in full, with the rest retrieved from reference TRBV5-1 and TRBJ1-3, is KAGVTQTPRYLIKTRGQQVTLSCSPISGHRSVSWYQQTPGQGLQFLFEYFSETQRNKGNFPGRFSGRQFSNSRSEMNVSTLELGDSALYLCASSLGSLKGNTIYFGEGSWLTVV.

The chain is built from TRBV19 and TRBJ2-7; D possibly corresponds to TRBD1 (6 bases). The CDR3 consists of 16 residues. Per germline, CDR1 LNHDA and CDR2 SQIVND (reference sequence). Between the trimmed V and J ends, which lost 4 bases and 0 bases, there was a span of 16 bases. The CDR3 spells CASSNSQGMGSYEQYF. In DNA form, the CDR3 reads TGTGCCAGTAGTAATAGCCAGGGGATGGGCTCCTACGAGCAGTACTTC.

The chain recombines TRBV6-5 with TRBJ2-3, with 9 bases matching TRBD2. Looked up from germline, CDR1 is MNHEY and CDR2 is SVGAGI. J lost 4 bases, V lost 7 bases, and 6 bases had no gene match. The CDR3 is made up of 14 amino acids. DNA of the CDR3: TGTGCCAGCACAAAAGCGGGGGGATCAGATACGCAGTATTTT. Translated, it gives CASTKAGGSDTQYF.

J is TRBJ1-6 and V is TRBV7-2, with a possible D match to TRBD1 (5 bases). V gave up 4 bases and J gave up 5 bases, with 15 bases separating them. The CDR3 has 16 amino acids. Germline values: CDR1 SGHTA, CDR2 FQGNSA. CDR3 coding DNA: TGTGCCAGCAGCTCCGGTTATTCAGGGAATAATTCACCCCTCCACTTT. Translating it yields CASSSGYSGNNSPLHF. Together with reference TRBV7-2 and TRBJ1-6, the CDR3 gives the full variable domain: GAGVSQSPSNKVTEKGKDVELRCDPISGHTALYWYRQSLGQGLEFLIYFQGNSAPDKSGLPSDRFSAERTGGSVSTLTIQRTQQEDSAVYLCASSSGYSGNNSPLHFGNGTRLTVT.

The chain is built from TRBV4-1 and TRBJ1-5; TRBD1 matches 10 bases. J was trimmed by 3 bases and V by 6 bases; bases with no gene match: 11. The length of the CDR3 is 17 residues. CDR1 is MGHRA, CDR2 YSYEKL, per germline. CDR3 sequence reads: CASSSGWGTGDNQPQHF. DNA of the CDR3: TGCGCCAGCAGTTCCGGGTGGGGGACAGGGGACAATCAGCCCCAGCATTTT.

The DNA for the CDR3 is TGTGCCAGTAGTATCGGAGGGGCTGAAGCTTTCTTT. It encodes CASSIGGAEAFF. The chain uses TRBV19 and TRBJ1-1, with D possibly matching TRBD1 (5 bases). Deletions cut 3 bases from V and 6 bases from J, with 8 bases between. The CDR3 runs to 12 residues. Germline V gene data show CDR1 as LNHDA and CDR2 as SQIVND (reference sequence).